One sample yielded the 21 T cell receptor beta chains listed below, sequenced in a study of T-cell reconstitution after alpha-beta-depleted transplantation in children. The library targeted TCRbeta and was prepared with unique molecular identifiers. TCRdb redid the calling of the PCR reads with MiXCR, one entry per CDR3 protein. Counted here are 450,000 to 600,000 distinct CDR3 sequences, 10% occurring once; the ten biggest clones make up about 2%. Sequencing used PBMCs, obtained before TCRalphabeta/CD19-depleted stem cell transplant. These receptors all stem from a child aged 2-9 years with inherited bone marrow failure, due to receive a stem cell transplant.

This clonotype was detected many times. This chain uses TRBV28 with TRBJ1-2; 7 nucleotides align to TRBD1. The junction had 5 bases not matched to a gene; V was cut back by 0 bases and J by 4 bases. The CDR3 extends over 15 amino acids. In germline, CDR1 is MDHEN, CDR2 SYDVKM. The CDR3 DNA reads TGTGCCAGCAGTTTATGGAGGCAGGGGGGCTATGGCTACACCTTC. It codes for CASSLWRQGGYGYTF.

In this sample, this clonotype turned up many times. The chain joins TRBV5-5 to TRBJ2-7; D remains ambiguous. The V gene lost 4 bases and the J gene lost 1 base, with 15 bases spanning the gap. The CDR3 has 15 amino acids. Per germline, CDR1 SGHKS and CDR2 YYEKEE (reference sequence). The CDR3 sequence: CASSPIGPDSYEQYF. CDR3 DNA sequence: TGTGCCAGCAGCCCCATCGGGCCGGATTCCTACGAGCAGTACTTC.

Many counts were recorded for this clonotype. The CDR3 protein is CASSLPPADYEQYF. CDR3 nucleotide sequence: TGTGCCAGCAGCTTACCGCCAGCGGACTACGAGCAGTACTTC. The chain couples TRBV7-2 to TRBJ2-7, with D possibly TRBD2 on 5 matching bases. The germline V gene encodes CDR1 SGHTA and CDR2 FQGNSA. The CDR3 length is 14 residues. Trimming shortened V by 2 bases and J by 3 bases, and 11 bases separated the two germline ends.

This clonotype was observed many times. This chain joins TRBV30 and TRBJ2-1, with TRBD1 as a possible D gene (6 bases). V dropped 4 bases and J dropped 4 bases, with 14 bases sitting between them. This CDR3 has 14 residues. Germline CDR1 and CDR2: GTSNPN and SVGIG (reference sequence). The CDR3: CAWKPDSPYNEQFF. CDR3 DNA: TGTGCCTGGAAACCGGACAGCCCTTACAATGAGCAGTTCTTC.

This clonotype was recorded many times. The DNA for the CDR3 is TGTGCCAGCAGCTTAGTCCCAGCGGGGTACAATGAGCAGTTCTTC. Its translation: CASSLVPAGYNEQFF. The V call is TRBV7-2, the J call TRBJ2-1; 7 positions match TRBD2. The CDR3 loop spans 15 amino acids. V lost 1 base to trimming and J lost 4 bases; unmatched junction nucleotides: 4. Per the germline V gene, CDR1 is SGHTA and CDR2 is FQGNSA.

Many counts were recorded for this clonotype. V and J are TRBV5-5 and TRBJ1-1; D is undetermined. The CDR3 runs 16 residues. CDR1 SGHKS and CDR2 YYEKEE come from the germline V gene (reference sequence). V shed 0 bases and J shed 4 bases, with 16 bases lying between them. This CDR3 reads CASSLGKGIFATEAFF. CDR3 coding DNA: TGTGCCAGCAGCTTGGGTAAGGGAATCTTCGCCACTGAAGCTTTCTTT.

The sample holds many counts of this clonotype. The rearrangement links TRBV24-1 to TRBJ2-7; 9 nucleotides match TRBD2. The CDR3 has 13 residues. CDR1 is KGHDR, CDR2 SFDVKD, per germline. J gave up 5 bases and V 9 bases, and 7 bases lay outside the gene matches. The CDR3: CATGGGGVDEQYF. In DNA, the CDR3 is TGTGCCACCGGAGGCGGGGGGGTCGACGAGCAGTACTTC.

In this sample, this clonotype turned up once. The chain uses TRBV12-3 or TRBV12-4 and TRBJ2-1, with 7 bases matching TRBD2. CDR3 size: 16 residues. The V gene end was trimmed by 5 bases and the J gene end by 0 bases; junction bases not matched to a gene: 7. The CDR3 loop is CASSRGGMSSYNEQFF. The CDR3 DNA reads TGTGCCAGCAGTCGCGGGGGAATGAGCTCCTACAATGAGCAGTTCTTC.

This clonotype came up a few times. The chain employs TRBV5-1 and TRBJ1-6; 8 positions agree with TRBD1. CDR1 and CDR2 (germline): SGHRS, YFSETQ. The CDR3 length is 15 residues. J lost 7 bases, V lost 5 bases, and 8 bases had no gene match. The CDR3 DNA follows: TGCGCCAGCAGATCAACTACAGGGGGGAATTCACCCCTCCACTTT. Translating it yields CASRSTTGGNSPLHF.

This clonotype was seen ten or more times. The rearrangement links TRBV19 to TRBJ1-1, with a weak D call TRBD1 (5 bases). This CDR3 spans 13 amino acids. Germline V gene sequence: CDR1 LNHDA, CDR2 SQIVND (reference sequence). Trimming stripped 6 bases from V and 0 bases from J, with 8 bases between. In DNA form, the CDR3 reads TGTGCCAGTAGGGCAGGGTTGAACACTGAAGCTTTCTTT. It is translated as CASRAGLNTEAFF.

This rearrangement joins TRBV4-3 to TRBJ1-4; 9 nucleotides line up with TRBD1. The CDR3 length is 16 residues. Trimming at V came to 1 base and at J to 5 bases, leaving 5 bases not matched to a gene. From germline, CDR1 is LGHNA and CDR2 YSLEER. The CDR3 sequence: CASSQATGTGNEKLFF. In nucleotides, the CDR3 is TGCGCCAGCAGCCAAGCGACCGGGACAGGGAATGAAAAACTGTTTTTT.

The V gene is TRBV12-3 or TRBV12-4, the J gene TRBJ2-3; TRBD2 agrees at 9 bases. The CDR3 sequence is 15 residues long. The ends lost 7 bases at V and 4 bases at J; junction bases unmatched: 9. The CDR3 protein is CASTRSAGGSDTQYF. As DNA, the CDR3 is TGTGCCAGCACCCGGAGTGCGGGAGGGTCAGATACGCAGTATTTT.

This clonotype was counted a few times. The V call is TRBV12-3 or TRBV12-4, the J call TRBJ2-1; D might be TRBD2 (5 bases). The CDR3 runs to 15 residues. V was clipped by 6 bases and J by 0 bases, with 12 bases between them. Here the CDR3 DNA reads TGTGCCAGCAGGGCAGCGGACCGCTCCTACAATGAGCAGTTCTTC. It specifies CASRAADRSYNEQFF.

This clonotype showed up just a few times. The V and J genes are TRBV28 and TRBJ2-7; the D gene is possibly TRBD1 (5 bases). Trimming stripped 3 bases from V and 1 base from J, with 19 bases between. The CDR3 runs to 17 residues. Germline CDR1 reads MDHEN; CDR2 reads SYDVKM. CDR3 nucleotide sequence: TGTGCCAGCAGTTTGGGGCCTCAGGGAACACGGTCCTACGAGCAGTACTTC. Translated, it gives CASSLGPQGTRSYEQYF.

The chain joins TRBV27 to TRBJ1-1; 7 bases line up with TRBD1. J lost 4 bases, V lost 5 bases, and 7 bases had no gene match. Germline CDR1 reads MNHEY; CDR2 reads SMNVEV (reference sequence). The CDR3 sequence is 14 residues long. The CDR3 is CASSPVQGPTEAFF. The CDR3 nucleotides are TGTGCCAGCAGTCCAGTACAGGGGCCCACTGAAGCTTTCTTT.

The chain has TRBV12-3 or TRBV12-4 and TRBJ1-4; 7 nucleotides agree with TRBD1. The ends lost 7 bases at V and 8 bases at J; junction bases unmatched: 13. The CDR3 is made up of 15 amino acids. For the CDR3, the DNA is TGTGCCAGCACCTCAGGGGGGGTCTTTGGGGAAAAACTGTTTTTT. Translated, it gives CASTSGGVFGEKLFF.

This clonotype was detected ten times or more. V and J are TRBV5-1 and TRBJ2-2; 7 bases line up with TRBD2. The CDR3 is 16 amino acids. Germline-derived CDR1 and CDR2 are SGHRS and YFSETQ. The J segment lost 7 bases and the V segment lost 0 bases, leaving 9 bases of the junction unmatched. The CDR3 loop reads CASSLARGSYGGELFF. For the CDR3, the DNA is TGCGCCAGCAGCTTGGCTCGCGGGAGTTATGGCGGGGAGCTGTTTTTT.

Details on this clonotype: One junction end disagrees with the germline gene, perhaps due to a read error. J is TRBJ2-6 and V is TRBV7-9; D is undetermined. The germline gives CDR1 SEHNR, CDR2 FQNEAQ (reference sequence). This CDR3 is 13 amino acids long. The CDR3 spells CASSQTEASVLTF. The CDR3 DNA sequence: TGTGCCAGCAGCCAAACTGAGGCCAGCGTCCTGACTTTC.

This clonotype was counted only a few times. The V and J genes are TRBV30 and TRBJ2-7; D is unclear. The V end was cut by 2 bases, the J end by 6 bases, with 11 bases between. In germline, CDR1 is GTSNPN, CDR2 SVGIG (reference sequence). This CDR3 has 12 amino acids. Here the CDR3 DNA reads TGTGCCTGGAGTCCGGTGGCCGGCGAGCAGTACTTC. Translating gives CAWSPVAGEQYF.

This clonotype was seen ten or more times. The chain uses TRBV20-1 and TRBJ2-7; no reliable D call. The CDR3 consists of 13 residues. With 2 bases removed from V and 4 bases from J, the gap between germline ends came to 12 bases. Germline CDR1 DFQATT, CDR2 SNEGSKA (reference sequence). CDR3 coding DNA: TGCAGTGCTAGATCCAGCGCTAGATACGAGCAGTACTTC. Translation gives CSARSSARYEQYF.

This clonotype was recorded a few times. The V call is TRBV6-5, the J call TRBJ2-1, with 11 bases identical to TRBD2. There are 17 residues in the CDR3. V gave up 2 bases and J gave up 7 bases; unmatched junction bases: 10. In germline, CDR1 is MNHEY, CDR2 SVGAGI. As DNA, the CDR3 is TGTGCCAGCAGTTACGAGGTAGCGGGAGGGCCGGAGAATGAGCAGTTCTTC. Translated, it gives CASSYEVAGGPENEQFF.